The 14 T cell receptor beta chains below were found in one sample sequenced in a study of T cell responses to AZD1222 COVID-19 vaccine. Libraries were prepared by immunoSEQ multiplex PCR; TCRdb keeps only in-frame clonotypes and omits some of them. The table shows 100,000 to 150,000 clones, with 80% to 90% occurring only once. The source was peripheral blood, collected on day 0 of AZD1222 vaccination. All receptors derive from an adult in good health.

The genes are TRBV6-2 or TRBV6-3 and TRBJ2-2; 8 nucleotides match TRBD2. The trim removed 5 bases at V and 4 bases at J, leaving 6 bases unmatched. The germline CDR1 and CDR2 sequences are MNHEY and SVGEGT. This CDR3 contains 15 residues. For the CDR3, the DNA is TGTGCCAGCAGTACCGGGACTAGGGTCACCGGGGAGCTGTTTTTT. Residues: CASSTGTRVTGELFF.

The CDR3 spells CASSSFAEAFF. The CDR3 nucleotides are TGTGCCAGCAGCAGTTTTGCTGAAGCTTTCTTT. This chain links TRBV6-5 with TRBJ1-1, with D unclear. Trimming pared 6 bases from V and 6 bases from J, leaving 8 bases between. This CDR3 region has 11 residues. CDR1 is MNHEY, CDR2 SVGAGI, per germline.

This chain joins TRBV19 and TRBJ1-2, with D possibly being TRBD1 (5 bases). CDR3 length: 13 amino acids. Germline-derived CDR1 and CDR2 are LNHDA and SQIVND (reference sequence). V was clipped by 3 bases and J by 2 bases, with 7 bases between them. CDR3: CASSIRDNYGYTF. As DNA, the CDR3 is TGTGCCAGTAGTATTCGGGACAACTATGGCTACACCTTC.

The CDR3 nucleotides are TGTGCCAGCAGCCATGGCCTAGCGGGCTACGAGCAGTACTTC. It specifies CASSHGLAGYEQYF. The chain carries TRBV3-1 (or the pseudogene TRBV3-2) and TRBJ2-7, with 8 nucleotides matching TRBD2. After removal of 3 bases from V and 3 bases from J, the junction contained 4 bases not matched to a gene. Germline V gene lookup returns CDR1 LGHDT and CDR2 YNNKEL (reference sequence). The CDR3 consists of 14 residues.

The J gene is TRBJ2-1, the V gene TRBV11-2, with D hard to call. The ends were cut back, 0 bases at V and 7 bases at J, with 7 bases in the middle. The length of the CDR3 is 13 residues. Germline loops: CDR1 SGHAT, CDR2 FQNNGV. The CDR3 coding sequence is TGTGCCAGCAGCTTAGAACCCATGAATGAGCAGTTCTTC. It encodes CASSLEPMNEQFF. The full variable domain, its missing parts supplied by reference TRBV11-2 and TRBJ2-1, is EAGVAQSPRYKIIEKRQSVAFWCNPISGHATLYWYQQILGQGPKLLIQFQNNGVVDDSQLPKDRFSAERLKGVDSTLKIQPAKLEDSAVYLCASSLEPMNEQFFGPGTRLTVL.

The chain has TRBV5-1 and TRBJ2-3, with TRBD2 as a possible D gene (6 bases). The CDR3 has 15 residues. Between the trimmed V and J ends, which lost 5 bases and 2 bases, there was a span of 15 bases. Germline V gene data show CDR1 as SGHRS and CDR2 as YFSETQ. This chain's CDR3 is CASRRDSSPTDTQYF. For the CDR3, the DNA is TGCGCCAGCAGACGGGACTCGTCCCCCACAGATACGCAGTATTTT.

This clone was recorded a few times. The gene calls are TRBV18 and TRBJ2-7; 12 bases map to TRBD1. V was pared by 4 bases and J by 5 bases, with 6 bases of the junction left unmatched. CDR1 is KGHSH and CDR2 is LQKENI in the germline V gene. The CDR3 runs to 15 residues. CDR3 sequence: CASSLGTGGPHEQYF. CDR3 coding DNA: TGTGCCAGCTCACTTGGGACAGGGGGCCCCCACGAGCAGTACTTC.

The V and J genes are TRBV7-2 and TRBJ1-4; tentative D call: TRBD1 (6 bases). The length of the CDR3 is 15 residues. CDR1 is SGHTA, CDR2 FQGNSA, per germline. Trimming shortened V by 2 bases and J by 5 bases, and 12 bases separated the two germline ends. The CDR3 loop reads CASSLQGSWNEKLFF. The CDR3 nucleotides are TGTGCCAGCAGCTTACAGGGGAGTTGGAATGAAAAACTGTTTTTT.

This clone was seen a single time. The DNA of the CDR3 is TGCAGTGCTAGTCGTCCAGACAGGGCCACAGATACGCAGTATTTT. Its protein is CSASRPDRATDTQYF. The V gene is TRBV20-1, the J gene TRBJ2-3; 7 bases agree with TRBD1. Germline CDR1 and CDR2: DFQATT and SNEGSKA (reference sequence). With V trimmed by 3 bases and J by 2 bases, 8 bases remained unmatched. This CDR3 is 15 amino acids long.

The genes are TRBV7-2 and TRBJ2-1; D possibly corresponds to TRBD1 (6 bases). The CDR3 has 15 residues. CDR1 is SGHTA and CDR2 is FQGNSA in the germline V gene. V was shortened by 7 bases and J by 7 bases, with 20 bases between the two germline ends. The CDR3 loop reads CASTVVAGAVNEQFF. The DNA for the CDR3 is TGTGCCAGCACCGTTGTCGCAGGGGCAGTTAATGAGCAGTTCTTC.

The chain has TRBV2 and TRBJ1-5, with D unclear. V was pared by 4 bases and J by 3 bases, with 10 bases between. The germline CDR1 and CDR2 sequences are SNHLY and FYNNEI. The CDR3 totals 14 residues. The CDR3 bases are TGTGCCAGCAGTGTAGCGAACTACAATCAGCCCCAGCATTTT. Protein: CASSVANYNQPQHF.

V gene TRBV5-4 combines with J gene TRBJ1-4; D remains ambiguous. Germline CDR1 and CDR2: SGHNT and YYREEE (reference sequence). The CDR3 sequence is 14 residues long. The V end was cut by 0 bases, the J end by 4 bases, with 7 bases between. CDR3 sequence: CASSLDSHNEKLFF. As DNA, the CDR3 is TGTGCCAGCAGCTTGGACAGTCATAATGAAAAACTGTTTTTT.

The CDR3 bases are TGTGCCAGCAGCCACAGGAAGAGCTCCTATAATTCACCCCTCCACTTT. Amino acid sequence: CASSHRKSSYNSPLHF. This chain joins TRBV3-1 (or the pseudogene TRBV3-2) and TRBJ1-6, with D unclear. The germline V gene has CDR1 LGHDT and CDR2 YNNKEL (reference sequence). V was clipped by 3 bases and J by 0 bases, with 9 bases between them. There are 16 residues in the CDR3.

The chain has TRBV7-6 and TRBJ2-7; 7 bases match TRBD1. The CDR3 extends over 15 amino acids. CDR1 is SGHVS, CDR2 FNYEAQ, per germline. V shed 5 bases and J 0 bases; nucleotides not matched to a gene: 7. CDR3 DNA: TGTGCCAGCAGCCAGAGGGACAGCCTCTCCTACGAGCAGTACTTC. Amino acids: CASSQRDSLSYEQYF.